Below, 13 T cell receptor beta chains from the same sample are listed, as sequenced in a study of shared clonotypes between healthy human individuals. Repertoires were generated with immunoSEQ multiplex PCR, while TCRdb's copy carries only in-frame clones and drops some. The table records hundreds of thousands of clones, 74% of them present only once. The sample taken for sequencing was memory CD4+ T cells sorted from blood. Subset given: CD45RA-negative fraction. The receptors here all came from a woman in her 30s in good health.

The chain is built from TRBV6-6 and TRBJ2-7, with D perhaps assigned TRBD1 or TRBD2 (5 bases each). This CDR3 region has 15 residues. Germline CDR1 and CDR2: MNHNY and SVGAGI (reference sequence). V was trimmed by 5 bases and J by 2 bases, leaving 16 bases between them. CDR3 sequence: CASSPRGQVTYEQYF. CDR3 nucleotide sequence: TGTGCCAGCAGTCCCCGGGGCCAAGTAACCTACGAGCAGTACTTC.

Concerning this clone itself: This may come from a read error, since a much larger clone is one base off. Other nucleotide sequences in the sample specify the same CDR3. The gene calls are TRBV5-4 and TRBJ2-1; D is ambiguous. CDR1 and CDR2 from the germline V gene are SGHNT and YYREEE (reference sequence). V was cut by 3 bases and J by 4 bases, with 2 bases left in between. The CDR3 covers 11 residues. CDR3 DNA sequence: TGTGCCAGCAGCTCGTACAATGAGCAGTTCTTC. Translation gives CASSSYNEQFF.

This clone has just a few counts. The chain has TRBV2 and TRBJ1-5, with D possibly matching TRBD1 (5 bases). CDR1 SNHLY and CDR2 FYNNEI come from the germline V gene. The CDR3 extends over 12 amino acids. With 8 bases removed from V and 9 bases from J, the gap between germline ends came to 14 bases. Written as DNA, the CDR3 is TGTGCCAGCCGACCCGCCGGGGGGCCCCAGCATTTT. Protein sequence: CASRPAGGPQHF.

The J gene is TRBJ2-2, the V gene TRBV29-1; 12 bases line up with TRBD2. CDR1 is SQVTM, CDR2 ANQGSEA, per germline. CDR3 length: 13 residues. J was trimmed by 7 bases and V by 6 bases; bases with no gene match: 3. CDR3 in DNA: TGCAGCGTGCGGGGACTAGCGGGCGGGGAGCTGTTTTTT. As protein: CSVRGLAGGELFF.

This clone was detected many times. The gene calls are TRBV12-2 and TRBJ2-5; the table's D call, TRBD2, was not checked against the DNA. TRBV12-2 is a documented pseudogene. The CDR3 is 18 amino acids. This CDR3 reads CASRSWPVRGRTQETQYF. In DNA form, the CDR3 reads TGTGCAAGTCGCTCCTGGCCGGTAAGAGGGAGGACCCAAGAGACCCAGTACTTC.

This clone has a handful of counts. The chain is built from TRBV5-4 and TRBJ2-7, with 13 bases fitting TRBD2. CDR3 size: 16 residues. CDR1 and CDR2 from the germline V gene are SGHNT and YYREEE (reference sequence). V was pared by 4 bases and J by 7 bases, with 11 bases of the junction left unmatched. The CDR3 DNA sequence: TGTGCCAGCAGCCCAAAAACTAGCGGGAGGGCCGGAGAGCAGTACTTC. This codes for CASSPKTSGRAGEQYF.

The genes are TRBV28 and TRBJ1-4, with a tentative D call TRBD1 (5 bases). V was trimmed by 7 bases and J by 0 bases, leaving 15 bases between them. The CDR3 extends over 16 amino acids. Looked up from germline, CDR1 is MDHEN and CDR2 is SYDVKM. The CDR3 bases are TGTGCCAGCACTCCCACAGGAGATGCAACTAATGAAAAACTGTTTTTT. It encodes CASTPTGDATNEKLFF.

This clone came up once. This rearrangement joins TRBV5-1 to TRBJ2-1; perhaps D is TRBD1 or TRBD2 (6 bases each). V lost 4 bases, J lost 5 bases, and 10 bases lay in between. Germline V gene lookup returns CDR1 SGHRS and CDR2 YFSETQ. The CDR3 is 13 amino acids. Here the CDR3 DNA reads TGCGCCAGCAGCGGCGGGACACACAATGAGCAGTTCTTC. It codes for CASSGGTHNEQFF.

This clone was detected only once. The gene calls are TRBV28 and TRBJ1-5; 11 bases are shared with TRBD1. Per the germline V gene, CDR1 is MDHEN and CDR2 is SYDVKM. The CDR3 loop spans 15 amino acids. V lost 6 bases to trimming and J lost 7 bases; unmatched junction nucleotides: 8. The CDR3 nucleotides are TGTGCCAGCAGCCGGGGACAGGGGGACGGACAGCCCCAGCATTTT. Amino acid sequence: CASSRGQGDGQPQHF.

The chain couples TRBV19 to TRBJ1-2; D unclear. V lost 6 bases to trimming and J lost 2 bases, with 13 bases between them. This CDR3 is built from 14 residues. Per germline, CDR1 LNHDA and CDR2 SQIVND (reference sequence). In DNA form, the CDR3 reads TGTGCCAGTAGCGAACCGGGCCGCAACTATGGCTACACCTTC. Translated, it gives CASSEPGRNYGYTF.

Only a few counts were recorded for this clone. The chain recombines TRBV19 with TRBJ2-1, with 13 bases identical to TRBD2. CDR3 length: 15 residues. V dropped 5 bases and J dropped 14; count of bases not matched to a gene: 12. Germline CDR1 is LNHDA and CDR2 is SQIVND (reference sequence). CDR3 sequence reads: CASSPNGLAGVEEFF. CDR3 in DNA: TGTGCCAGTAGTCCAAACGGACTAGCGGGAGTTGAAGAGTTCTTC.

The V call is TRBV5-4, the J call TRBJ1-5; D gene uncertain. The CDR3 sequence is 15 residues long. CDR1 is SGHNT and CDR2 is YYREEE in the germline V gene (reference sequence). The ends were cut back, 3 bases at V and 2 bases at J, with 12 bases in the middle. The DNA of the CDR3 is TGTGCCAGCAGCTCGGGCGGGGTTCGCAATCAGCCCCAGCATTTT. Protein sequence: CASSSGGVRNQPQHF. Full variable domain (rest looked up from reference TRBV5-4 and TRBJ1-5): ETGVTQSPTHLIKTRGQQVTLRCSSQSGHNTVSWYQQALGQGPQFIFQYYREEENGRGNFPPRFSGLQFPNYSSELNVNALELDDSALYLCASSSGGVRNQPQHFGDGTRLSIL.

The chain uses TRBV4-2 and TRBJ2-3; tentative D call: TRBD2 (6 bases). This CDR3 region has 15 residues. The V end was cut by 4 bases, the J end by 4 bases, with 15 bases between. From germline, CDR1 is LGHNA and CDR2 YNFKEQ. This CDR3 reads CASSLLGGLADTQYF. The CDR3 DNA sequence: TGTGCCAGCAGCCTTCTAGGAGGGTTGGCAGATACGCAGTATTTT.